The clone carrying this T cell receptor (beta chain) has just a few counts. It was with unique molecular identifiers that the TCRbeta library was prepared. TCRdb ran MiXCR on the PCR reads and lists one entry per CDR3 protein. The top ten clones hold around 3.9% of a sample with about 400,000 distinct CDR3 sequences, over 20% of them seen once. The data originate from a study of T-cell reconstitution after alpha-beta-depleted transplantation in children. V was clipped by 3 bases and J by 4 bases, with 15 bases between them. This CDR3 comprises 15 residues. CDR1 is MNHEY and CDR2 is SVGAGI in the germline V gene.

This clonotype originated in a human donor who donated a stem cell graft to a child with acute myeloid leukemia. The specimen comprised PBMCs from the stem cell graft donor, sampled from the stem cell graft. V is TRBV6-5 and J is TRBJ1-1; D gene ambiguous. The CDR3 spells CASSYSPEAGTEAFF. The CDR3 DNA sequence: TGTGCCAGCAGTTATTCGCCCGAAGCGGGCACTGAAGCTTTCTTT.